This T cell receptor (beta chain) was recorded in a study of cytomegalovirus exposure and HLA in healthy donors (dated by TCRdb to 2017 to 2019). Context from the whole study: An earlier analysis of some 620 of the donors reported 276 Gb of sequence data and roughly 120 million unique TCR beta sequences obtained from 150 million to 200 million T cells. The later analysis used no new phenotypic data to find candidate immune exposures, relying instead on TCR beta sequences and their occurrence across donors. HLA typing covered class I and class II loci at four-digit resolution. The study aimed to test whether cataloging public T cell receptors could reveal signatures of past pathogen exposure. Every repertoire in the discovery cohort had been generated on one and the same sequencing platform. In addition to the first cohort of 666 subjects, a separate validation cohort of over 90 different subjects was used. An earlier analysis of 500 to 750 of the donors applied high-throughput TCR beta sequencing to assess whether each TCR beta V gene segment acted as functional or pseudogenic. Among the roughly 430 genotyped donors, 81% belonged to the genetic ancestry cluster associated with self-reported Caucasian donors. Genome-wide SNP genotypes for about 55% of the roughly 670 donors were used in a later genetic analysis, which treated that subset as a discovery cohort. Donor age, sex, ethnicity and CMV serostatus were compiled alongside the repertoire data. A later analysis re-analyzed previously published TCR beta repertoires from 600 to 850 donors and added high-resolution HLA genotyping to study TCR occurrence patterns. The T cell repertoires of 666 subjects were profiled by immunosequencing and related to cytomegalovirus serostatus. An early release covering more than 500 HLA-typed donors comprised about 300 gigabases of sequencing data and around 80 million unique TCR sequences. Among roughly 370 genotyped donors of the cohort, an average of approximately 230,000 unique TCR beta nucleotide sequences were sequenced per donor, around 20% of them non-productive. The number of typed donors differed by locus: about 629-640 for A, B, C, DRB1 and DQB1; 522 for DQA1; about 600 for DPA1; and around 450 for DPB1. Because of strong linkage in the cohort, five DR-DQ haplotypes were treated as single units for association and clustering. To predict cytomegalovirus infection status, the study combined high-throughput TCR immunosequencing, statistical association of individual TCRs with disease status, and machine learning.

Overall study outcomes, separate from this receptor: When HLA alleles, especially DR and DQ, strongly co-occurred, attributing TCR associations to individual alleles was difficult. A later analysis associated 16,951 TCR beta sequences with specific HLA alleles at a false discovery rate of 0.05. A few of the identified cytomegalovirus-associated TCR beta chains were confirmed in vitro to be specific for cytomegalovirus antigens. Because the 87-base-pair reads could not distinguish some IMGT-functional V segments, including TRBV6-2 and TRBV6-3, those segments were excluded. For the cohort, immune exposure information was limited to CMV serostatus. Correlated functional status among segregating V segments might reflect linkage disequilibrium, but an unknown experimental factor could not be ruled out. A later genetic analysis reported fewer N-insertions in productive TCRs among donors in an Asian-associated ancestry cluster than the roughly 670-donor mean. A later analysis reported that several top co-occurrence clusters appeared linked to parvovirus B19, influenza, CMV and Epstein-Barr virus. Because HLA typing was unavailable for some donors at each locus, only the typed subset was used in association tests. Most TCR sequences were seen in very few donors, while some public TCRs were found in many individuals. It was suggested by the authors that the approach could potentially be generalized to other disease states and immunological phenotypes. Cytomegalovirus status was reported to be diagnosed by the classifier with high specificity and sensitivity in both the original and validation cohorts. An association between a missense DCLRE1C variant and V-gene and J-gene trimming of TCR beta chains was found in a later genetic analysis and replicated in an independent cohort. In a later analysis, HLA-associated TCR beta chains were found to be more clonally expanded and to have lower generation probabilities than equally common non-associated chains. Because counts were too low, roughly 16 rarely observed V segments, including chromosome 9 orphons, were excluded from the earlier analysis of 587 of the donors. In this cohort, only TCR beta chains were sequenced, and detectable features were limited by the absence of alpha or paired-chain data. A later analysis found that most CMV-associated TCR beta chains appeared HLA-restricted, with HLA associations seemingly driven largely by CMV exposure. In an earlier analysis of more than 500 of the donors, most TCR beta V segments appeared in productive rearrangements about 87% or about 30% of the time, broadly matching IMGT annotations. Sequencing depth was assumed to be roughly uniform across donors in the presence/absence analyses, though that assumption may not hold. A further reported finding was that TCR beta sequences accurately predicted the HLA-A and HLA-B alleles for most subjects in the first cohort. In a later analysis, the rate of TCR association differed among HLA loci, with DRB1 alleles having the most associated TCRs and HLA-C alleles having the fewest. A cluster of highly shared sequence variants was judged likely to be a technical artifact of the sequencing pipeline. The study gave a list of about 160 TCR beta chains associated with cytomegalovirus.

The cohort consisted of some 730 healthy bone marrow donors. At the time of sampling, every cohort member was nominally healthy, though immune exposures that went unrecorded were likely present. The donor was CMV seronegative and belonged to the group of several hundred seronegative cohort members. Every donor gave a peripheral blood sample, and the peripheral blood mononuclear cells from that sample were used for TCR beta sequencing. The Qiagen DNeasy Blood Extraction Kit was used to extract genomic DNA from the blood cell samples. From the cysteine up to the phenylalanine, the CDR3 has a length of 14 residues. Only the CDR3 DNA stays, 42 bases, in frame from base 1. V drops 0 bases and J drops 9 bases, leaving 10 bases in between. Reading the germline V gene gives CDR1 SGHTS and CDR2 YDEGEE. On this clone: It lacks a known antigen. Base qualities are not recorded, but no much larger clone differs from it by a single base.

Library preparation was by the immunoSEQ multiplex PCR assay. The multiplex PCR relied on a mix of 60 forward primers for TCR Vbeta segments and 13 reverse primers for TCR Jbeta segments. The CDR3 region of rearranged TCR beta genes was amplified from genomic DNA by a multiplex PCR assay. The Illumina HiSeq System was used to sequence the amplified TCR beta libraries as 87-base-pair reads. In the paper's pipeline: In a later analysis, some 80 million unique TCR beta chains were counted across the 500 to 850 repertoires, and around 10 million of these chains were shared by at least two donors. Raw reads were error-corrected and collapsed into unique sequences with a nearest-neighbor algorithm that merged closely related sequences to remove PCR and sequencing errors. To assign V, D and J gene segments, CDR3 sequences were aligned to IMGT reference sequences. For a sequence to be retained, a match of at least six nucleotides was required to both a V gene segment and a J gene segment. A rearrangement was called productive if the CDR3 had no stop codons and remained in frame with V and J, and every other rearrangement was called non-productive. CDR3 was defined by IMGT convention, running from the second conserved V-encoded cysteine to the conserved J-encoded phenylalanine. The earlier analysis of approximately 590 of the donors excluded any sequence lacking an unambiguous match to a single V gene segment. In an earlier analysis of more than 500 of the donors, a V segment was called functional when productive rearrangements were above 56.7%, and segregating when the standard deviation between donors exceeded 5%. To diagnose cytomegalovirus status from the catalog of TCR beta chain sequences, a statistical classification framework was built. In a later analysis, TCR nucleotide sequences were compared against IMGT/GENE-DB human TR gene sequences so that V and J genes could be assigned. The TCRdist pipeline was used in a later analysis to assign CDR3 sequences and most-parsimonious VDJ recombination scenarios. A later analysis defined each TCR beta chain by its CDR3 amino acid sequence plus V-gene family, and excluded reads lacking a unique V-gene family. To address suspected cross-contamination and a sequencing artifact, a later analysis removed some 620 highly shared, low-generation-probability nucleotide sequences. For each public chain, a later analysis derived a clonal expansion index from normalized ranks of inferred template counts within each repertoire. A later analysis computed generation probabilities with a VDJ recombination model fitted to out-of-frame rearrangements, and checked the results against IGoR. In a later analysis, hypergeometric tests were used to score TCR-TCR, TCR-HLA and TCR-CMV co-occurrence, with a repertoire-size bias correction applied to TCR pairs. To estimate false discovery rates, a later analysis permuted the HLA or CMV assignments 20 times. In a later analysis, co-occurring TCRs were grouped with DBSCAN, and TCRdist sequence similarity was added when clustering was performed within HLA-allele-positive subsets. Repertoires with fewer than 30,000 or more than 120,000 public chains were left out of co-occurrence clustering, as were four to six repertoires with anomalous nucleotide sharing. This is the immuneACCESS table as TCRdb keeps it, with only in-frame sequences that have V and J called. A part of the clones is gone; compared with another copy, unresolved V genes explain less than half, and the rest is unexplained. D and trimming were read from the DNA, whereas the V and J calls and clone size are those reported in that table. Within this sample are tens of thousands of clones, with roughly 44% of them counted one time only. The top ten constitute under 2% of the sample.

The chain links TRBV5-8 with TRBJ1-6, with TRBD1 perhaps the D gene, on 6 matching bases. The origin of this receptor is a woman in her forties or fifties in good health and CMV-seronegative. The sequencing input was PBMCs. The sequenced DNA: TGTGCCAGCAGCTTGGGGGGGCTAATTTCACCCCTCCACTTT. The translation is CASSLGGLISPLHF.